This T cell receptor (beta chain) is from a study of T cells in Graves' hyperthyroidism and ophthalmopathy. Overall study results and limits: Blood samples included most of the expanded thyroid clonotypes exceeding 0.001.

This clonotype was recorded a few times. Its antigen remains unidentified. A much larger clone sits a single nucleotide away, making a read error possible. The TCR beta CDR3 regions underwent amplification using RNA transcripts as the source. The study used the HTBI primer set for a first-round RT-PCR of the TCR CDR3. TCRdb analysed the multiplex PCR reads with MiXCR anew, one entry per CDR3 protein. The sample holds hundreds of thousands of distinct CDR3 sequences, 14% seen once. Stable hyperthyroidism: no ophthalmopathy progression over 18 months of follow-up. Patients with uncontrolled infections, other autoimmune diseases, pregnancy or lactation were excluded. The germline gives CDR1 MNHEY, CDR2 SMNVEV (reference sequence). Unmatched junction bases numbered 6, after V lost 5 bases and J lost 3 bases. This CDR3 spans 14 amino acids.

V is TRBV27 and J is TRBJ2-7, with TRBD1 identical over 8 bases. Sequences were obtained from blood. This clonotype was sampled from a woman aged 18-35 years with Graves' hyperthyroidism. The CDR3 sequence is CASSPRGRNYEQYF. Here the CDR3 DNA reads TGTGCCAGCAGTCCCAGGGGGCGAAACTACGAGCAGTACTTC.